This TCR beta chain was observed in a study of T cell repertoires in cytomegalovirus infection. Germline V CDR1 and CDR2: SGHAT, FQNNGV. This CDR3 is built from 14 residues. V gave up 5 bases and J gave up 4 bases; unmatched junction bases: 6. Each CDR3 protein is one row after TCRdb ran MiXCR on the reads. The table lists 150,000 or so distinct CDR3 sequences, about 20% of them singletons. Note on this clonotype: The antigen is unknown.

This rearrangement joins TRBV11-2 to TRBJ1-1; 8 bases line up with TRBD1. The TCR sequence derives from a human donor in good health (CMV status not recorded). Some clones in this sample may be carry-over from other donors' samples. The input for sequencing was CD8+ T cells from cultured PBMCs, taken from culture after CMV antigen stimulation. The CDR3 protein is CASSPLTGGTEAFF. CDR3 DNA: TGTGCCAGCAGCCCTCTAACAGGGGGCACTGAAGCTTTCTTT.